This T cell receptor beta chain was documented in a study of control samples from healthy donors and cancer patients. This clone was seen only once. Measured with immunoSEQ multiplex PCR; TCRdb has only the in-frame clones, and not every one. The sample has approximately 150,000 clones; over 85% are singletons. In germline, CDR1 is MGHRA, CDR2 YSYEKL. With 9 bases clipped from V and 4 bases from J, the junction kept 27 bases outside the gene matches. This CDR3 is built from 22 residues. Material for sequencing was blood. V and J are TRBV4-1 and TRBJ2-6; 10 bases match TRBD2. This receptor was obtained from a man younger than 35 in good health. The CDR3 loop reads CASNPSGLTTSGVDSGANVLTF. The DNA of the CDR3 is TGCGCCAGTAATCCTAGCGGTTTGACAACTAGCGGGGTGGACTCAGGGGCCAACGTCCTGACTTTC.